A single sample gave rise to the 23 T cell receptor beta chains below, sequenced in a study of T-cell memory formation after mild COVID-19. Each CDR3 protein gets one entry after TCRdb re-called the 5' RACE reads with MiXCR. This table has around 500,000 distinct CDR3 sequences, 18% appearing once. The sample consisted of PBMCs or a T cell subset sorted from them (not recorded which). These receptors were collected from an adult woman who had mild COVID-19 (a few samples of this study predate the infection). Cell type and time point are not known.

In its sample, this clonotype was seen a few times. The V and J genes are TRBV14 and TRBJ2-3; 11 bases are shared with TRBD2. This CDR3 spans 17 amino acids. Losses at the gene ends were 5 bases for V and 3 bases for J; bases not matched to a gene: 10. The V gene's germline CDR1 is SGHDN and CDR2 FVKESK. Here the CDR3 reads CASSYRIGTSGTDTQYF. The CDR3 DNA follows: TGTGCCAGCAGCTACCGAATCGGGACTAGCGGAACAGATACGCAGTATTTT.

This clonotype was seen a few times. CDR3 nucleotides: TGTGCCAGCAGTTTCCGGCGGGGGGGCCGCGAGCAGTACTTC. It yields the protein CASSFRRGGREQYF. The chain recombines TRBV12-3 or TRBV12-4 with TRBJ2-7; the match to TRBD2 covers 9 bases. V was clipped by 3 bases and J by 6 bases; unmatched bases: 6. This CDR3 has 14 residues.

The chain links TRBV6-1 to TRBJ1-1; perhaps TRBD1 as D (6 bases). Trimming cost V 8 bases and J 1 base, with 14 bases left between them. The length of the CDR3 is 14 residues. In germline, CDR1 is MNHNS, CDR2 SASEGT. The DNA for the CDR3 is TGTGCCAGCTTCGGTCAGGGGAAGAACACTGAAGCTTTCTTT. This gives the protein CASFGQGKNTEAFF.

The chain carries TRBV4-1 and TRBJ2-7, with TRBD2 as a possible D gene (7 bases). The ends were cut back, 4 bases at V and 1 base at J, with 14 bases in the middle. From germline, CDR1 is MGHRA and CDR2 YSYEKL. The length of the CDR3 is 15 residues. The CDR3 DNA reads TGCGCCAGCAGCCCTTACAGGGAGGGATCCTACGAGCAGTACTTC. It translates to CASSPYREGSYEQYF.

This chain connects TRBV5-5 to TRBJ1-1, with a weak D call TRBD1 (5 bases). This CDR3 has 15 amino acids. V lost 0 bases to trimming and J lost 1 base, with 10 bases between them. Germline-derived CDR1 and CDR2 are SGHKS and YYEKEE (reference sequence). This CDR3 reads CASSLGRGSNTEAFF. For the CDR3, the DNA is TGTGCCAGCAGCTTGGGGCGGGGCTCGAACACTGAAGCTTTCTTT.

V is TRBV19 and J is TRBJ1-5; D is ambiguous. V was trimmed by 6 bases and J by 5 bases, leaving 14 bases between them. Germline V gene lookup returns CDR1 LNHDA and CDR2 SQIVND (reference sequence). This CDR3 comprises 14 residues. Written as DNA, the CDR3 is TGTGCCAGTAGCCAGGTCCAAGGCCATCAGCCCCAGCATTTT. Amino acids: CASSQVQGHQPQHF.

This clonotype has only a few counts. The V and J genes are TRBV14 and TRBJ1-1; a possible D gene is TRBD1 (5 bases). CDR1 is SGHDN and CDR2 is FVKESK in the germline V gene. The ends were cut back, 0 bases at V and 1 base at J, with 15 bases in the middle. CDR3 length: 17 residues. This chain's CDR3 is CASSQDSRRARNTEAFF. The DNA of the CDR3 is TGTGCCAGCAGCCAAGATTCCCGCAGGGCCCGGAACACTGAAGCTTTCTTT.

The V and J genes are TRBV12-3 or TRBV12-4 and TRBJ1-1; D unresolved. The V and J ends lost 3 bases and 3 bases respectively, with 5 bases between them. This CDR3 spans 12 amino acids. This chain's CDR3 is CASSFKDTEAFF. The CDR3 DNA sequence: TGTGCCAGCAGTTTTAAGGACACTGAAGCTTTCTTT.

This clonotype occurred once. This chain connects TRBV4-2 to TRBJ2-2; 16 bases match TRBD2. CDR1 is LGHNA, CDR2 YNFKEQ, per germline. Trimming at V came to 0 bases and at J to 4 bases, leaving 2 bases not matched to a gene. The CDR3 contains 18 residues. The DNA of the CDR3 is TGTGCCAGCAGCCAAGAGGGACTAGCGGGGGGGCCCACCGGGGAGCTGTTTTTT. It yields the protein CASSQEGLAGGPTGELFF.

The CDR3 loop reads CASQRAGTDTQYF. CDR3 DNA sequence: TGTGCCAGCCAGCGGGCCGGCACAGATACGCAGTATTTT. V usage is TRBV2 and J usage is TRBJ2-3; tentative D call: TRBD2 (6 bases). V gave up 8 bases and J gave up 1 base, with 10 bases separating them. The germline CDR1 and CDR2 sequences are SNHLY and FYNNEI. This CDR3 comprises 13 residues.

The chain combines TRBV14 with TRBJ2-2; D is possibly TRBD1 (5 bases). The CDR3 is made up of 14 amino acids. The V gene lost 4 bases and the J gene lost 6 bases, with 12 bases spanning the gap. In germline, CDR1 is SGHDN, CDR2 FVKESK. Written as DNA, the CDR3 is TGTGCCAGCAGCCCCACAGGACCCCCCGGGGAGCTGTTTTTT. Protein: CASSPTGPPGELFF.

The V gene is TRBV7-6, the J gene TRBJ2-5; TRBD1 agrees at 9 bases. The V and J ends lost 4 bases and 3 bases, in that order; junction bases with no gene match: 6. This CDR3 contains 15 residues. CDR1 is SGHVS, CDR2 FNYEAQ, per germline. The CDR3, as DNA: TGTGCCAGCAGCTCCAGGGGGACAGGGAAAGAGACCCAGTACTTC. Its protein product is CASSSRGTGKETQYF.

The chain links TRBV28 to TRBJ1-5; D call uncertain. The CDR3 runs to 17 residues. Germline lookup yields CDR1 MDHEN and CDR2 SYDVKM. V dropped 3 bases and J dropped 0 bases, with 15 bases sitting between them. The CDR3 loop is CASSFALWADSNQPQHF. CDR3 DNA: TGTGCCAGCAGTTTCGCGCTATGGGCAGATAGCAATCAGCCCCAGCATTTT.

This chain connects TRBV15 to TRBJ1-6; D is unresolved. CDR3 length: 15 residues. Looked up from germline, CDR1 is LNHNV and CDR2 is YYDKDF (reference sequence). Deletions cut 0 bases from V and 6 bases from J, with 9 bases between. The CDR3, as DNA: TGTGCCACCAGCAGAGATTACTATCGTAATTCACCCCTCCACTTT. The encoded protein is CATSRDYYRNSPLHF.

The chain employs TRBV3-1 and TRBJ2-5; TRBD2 aligns across 7 bases. The germline V gene has CDR1 LGHDT and CDR2 YNNKEL (reference sequence). The length of the CDR3 is 15 residues. The J segment lost 2 bases and the V segment lost 6 bases, leaving 9 bases of the junction unmatched. The CDR3 DNA sequence: TGTGCCAGCAGGAAGGGCGGGAGTGGGCAAGAGACCCAGTACTTC. Protein sequence: CASRKGGSGQETQYF.

The chain recombines TRBV7-2 with TRBJ1-2; perhaps TRBD1 as D (5 bases). The CDR3 runs 11 residues. Germline V CDR1 and CDR2: SGHTA, FQGNSA. Trimming shortened V by 3 bases and J by 11 bases, and 10 bases separated the two germline ends. The CDR3 sequence is CASSFRDAYTF. The DNA of the CDR3 is TGTGCCAGCAGCTTCCGGGACGCTTACACCTTC.

Ten or more counts support this clonotype. This sequence joins TRBV3-1 and TRBJ1-2; tentatively, D is TRBD1 (5 bases). The length of the CDR3 is 14 residues. Trimming removed 6 bases from V and 3 bases from J, with 14 bases in between. Germline V gene data show CDR1 as LGHDT and CDR2 as YNNKEL (reference sequence). The CDR3, as DNA: TGTGCCAGCAGTCTGGTCGGGGGAGACTATGGCTACACCTTC. It encodes CASSLVGGDYGYTF.

The gene calls are TRBV7-2 and TRBJ2-1; TRBD1 aligns across 10 bases. The germline V gene encodes CDR1 SGHTA and CDR2 FQGNSA. The trim removed 5 bases at V and 4 bases at J, leaving 5 bases unmatched. The CDR3 totals 15 residues. Written as DNA, the CDR3 is TGTGCCAGCAGCACAGGGGACAGGGGTTACAATGAGCAGTTCTTC. This sequence encodes CASSTGDRGYNEQFF.

The chain carries TRBV30 and TRBJ2-2, with a possible D match to TRBD1 (6 bases). From germline, CDR1 is GTSNPN and CDR2 SVGIG (reference sequence). V was clipped by 8 bases and J by 1 base, with 14 bases between them. This CDR3 spans 14 amino acids. DNA for the CDR3: TGTGCCAGACTCCGGACAGAGAACACCGGGGAGCTGTTTTTT. It translates to CARLRTENTGELFF.

This clonotype was recorded a few times. The junction departs from germline at one end; a sequencing error may be responsible. This chain uses TRBV10-3 with TRBJ2-7, with TRBD1 identical over 7 bases. This CDR3 contains 15 residues. From germline, CDR1 is ENHRY and CDR2 SYGVKD. The chain's CDR3 is CAISESGTAPYEQYF. CDR3 nucleotides: TGTGCCATCAGCGAGTCTGGGACAGCCCCCTACGAGCAGTACTTC.

This clonotype has just a few counts. The CDR3 loop reads CASSYDRERQPQHF. The CDR3 coding sequence is TGTGCCAGCAGTTACGACAGGGAACGACAGCCCCAGCATTTT. This rearrangement joins TRBV6-5 to TRBJ1-5; TRBD1 agrees at 7 bases. Germline CDR1 is MNHEY and CDR2 is SVGAGI. Germline trimming cut 2 bases from V and 7 bases from J; bases unmatched to any gene: 5. The CDR3 length is 14 residues.

This clonotype was seen only a few times. Written as DNA, the CDR3 is TGCGCCAGCAGCCGTACACCGGGACTAGCGGCCACTACCAGCACAGATACGCAGTATTTT. It translates to CASSRTPGLAATTSTDTQYF. This sequence joins TRBV4-1 and TRBJ2-3; 11 nucleotides line up with TRBD2. Germline CDR1 reads MGHRA; CDR2 reads YSYEKL. The junction had 15 bases not matched to a gene; V was cut back by 4 bases and J by 0 bases. The CDR3 has 20 amino acids.

This chain connects TRBV9 to TRBJ2-3, with TRBD2 matching 9 bases. The germline gives CDR1 SGDLS, CDR2 YYNGEE. The junction had 5 bases not matched to a gene; V was cut back by 3 bases and J by 3 bases. This CDR3 is built from 15 residues. CDR3 region: CASSATSGLTDTQYF. The DNA for the CDR3 is TGTGCCAGCAGCGCGACTAGCGGTCTAACAGATACGCAGTATTTT. Combining the CDR3 with reference TRBV9 and TRBJ2-3 gives the whole variable domain DSGVTQTPKHLITATGQRVTLRCSPRSGDLSVYWYQQSLDQGLQFLIQYYNGEERAKGNILERFSAQQFPDLHSELNLSSLELGDSALYFCASSATSGLTDTQYFGPGTRLTVL.